Presented here are 18 T cell receptor beta chains from one specimen sequenced in a study of CD8 T cells in Susac syndrome. Reverse transcription of about 0.5 to 1 ug RNA was carried out with random hexamers. TCRdb recomputed calls from the immunoSEQ multiplex PCR reads with MiXCR, one row per CDR3 protein. This sample has 150,000 to 200,000 distinct CDR3 sequences; about 96% occur once, and the top ten carry approximately 0.12%. Sequenced material: CD4+ T cells from PBMCs. The receptor set was obtained from a human donor with Susac syndrome.

V and J are TRBV12-3 or TRBV12-4 and TRBJ2-1; D is undetermined. The CDR3 consists of 12 residues. V gave up 8 bases and J gave up 6 bases, with 11 bases separating them. The CDR3 DNA follows: TGTGCCAGCGCCCGGGCAGCCAATGAGCAGTTCTTC. Translated, it gives CASARAANEQFF.

The chain joins TRBV12-3 or TRBV12-4 to TRBJ2-5; 10 bases map to TRBD1. The CDR3 consists of 15 residues. V was clipped by 4 bases and J by 5 bases; unmatched bases: 7. The CDR3 reads CASSSGQGFAETQYF. CDR3 bases: TGTGCCAGCAGTTCGGGACAGGGGTTCGCGGAGACCCAGTACTTC.

The sample holds one count of this clonotype. The chain has TRBV27 and TRBJ1-5; 7 nucleotides align to TRBD1. Germline CDR1 reads MNHEY; CDR2 reads SMNVEV (reference sequence). Trimming cost V 7 bases and J 5 bases; bases outside gene matches: 8. CDR3 length: 14 residues. The CDR3 loop reads CASNGTASHQPQHF. As DNA, the CDR3 is TGTGCCAGCAATGGGACAGCGAGCCATCAGCCCCAGCATTTT.

This sequence joins TRBV25-1 and TRBJ2-1; maybe TRBD1 (6 bases). The CDR3 extends over 14 amino acids. Trimming cost V 7 bases and J 5 bases, with 15 bases left between them. Germline-derived CDR1 and CDR2 are MGHDK and SYGVNS. The CDR3 DNA follows: TGTGCCAGCACCTATTGGGGACAAAACAATGAGCAGTTCTTC. Residues: CASTYWGQNNEQFF.

The chain has TRBV20-1 and TRBJ2-3; D is uncertain. Germline V CDR1 and CDR2: DFQATT, SNEGSKA (reference sequence). CDR3 length equals 14 residues. Trimming removed 0 bases at V and 1 base at J, with 8 bases between. CDR3 coding DNA: TGCAGTGCTAGAGATAGCTTCCGCACAGATACGCAGTATTTT. This encodes CSARDSFRTDTQYF.

The chain employs TRBV2 and TRBJ2-5, with a tentative D call TRBD1 (5 bases). Germline V gives CDR1 SNHLY, CDR2 FYNNEI. With 8 bases removed from V and 3 bases from J, the gap between germline ends came to 7 bases. The CDR3 is made up of 11 amino acids. CDR3 bases: TGTGCCAGCGACAGTGAAGAGACCCAGTACTTC. This codes for CASDSEETQYF.

The rearrangement uses TRBV29-1 and TRBJ2-1; 8 bases fit TRBD1. Losses at the gene ends were 7 bases for V and 6 bases for J; bases not matched to a gene: 11. This CDR3 spans 14 amino acids. CDR1 and CDR2 (germline): SQVTM, ANQGSEA. The CDR3 DNA follows: TGCAGCGGGACAGGGACAGCAGTCAGCAATGAGCAGTTCTTC. Protein sequence: CSGTGTAVSNEQFF.

A single count supports this clonotype. The rearrangement uses TRBV5-4 and TRBJ2-7; D not resolved. CDR3 size: 15 residues. CDR1 and CDR2 from the germline V gene are SGHNT and YYREEE (reference sequence). Trimming took 4 bases from V and 3 from J, leaving 17 bases between them. CDR3: CASSRQERKDYEQYF. For the CDR3, the DNA is TGTGCCAGCAGCCGGCAAGAGAGAAAAGACTACGAGCAGTACTTC.

CDR3: CSARVSSGNTIYF. DNA for the CDR3: TGCAGCGCTCGAGTCTCCTCTGGAAACACCATATATTTT. The rearrangement joins TRBV29-1 to TRBJ1-3; D is undetermined. Trimming cost V 7 bases and J 0 bases, with 10 bases left between them. This CDR3 contains 13 residues. Germline assignment: CDR1 SQVTM and CDR2 ANQGSEA.

CDR3 sequence reads: CASSLTGGYEQYV. The CDR3 bases are TGTGCCAGCAGCTTGACAGGGGGCTACGAGCAGTACGTC. The chain has TRBV11-1 and TRBJ2-7; 9 nucleotides agree with TRBD1. Germline values: CDR1 SGHAT, CDR2 FQDESV (reference sequence). Losses at the gene ends were 3 bases for V and 3 bases for J; bases not matched to a gene: 0. CDR3 length: 13 residues.

CDR3 loop: CASSPQGGKRTDTQYF. As DNA, the CDR3 is TGTGCCAGCAGCCCTCAAGGCGGGAAACGCACAGATACGCAGTATTTT. This sequence joins TRBV7-9 and TRBJ2-3; D might be TRBD2 (6 bases). The germline V and J ends were trimmed by 5 bases and 1 base, with 16 bases remaining between them. The CDR3 is made up of 16 amino acids. In germline, CDR1 is SEHNR, CDR2 FQNEAQ (reference sequence).

V and J are TRBV6-2 or TRBV6-3 and TRBJ2-7, with 10 bases aligning to TRBD2. The germline V gene encodes CDR1 MNHEY and CDR2 SVGEGT. This CDR3 is built from 17 residues. Trimming took 6 bases from V and 4 from J; bases not matched to a gene: 15. This CDR3 is CASSPRTSGTNGYEQYF. Here the CDR3 DNA reads TGTGCCAGCAGCCCCAGAACTAGCGGGACGAACGGGTACGAGCAGTACTTC.

The chain links TRBV18 to TRBJ2-5; D gene unclear. Germline values: CDR1 KGHSH, CDR2 LQKENI. With 4 bases removed from V and 5 bases from J, the gap between germline ends came to 11 bases. This CDR3 is built from 13 residues. The CDR3: CASSRGTEETQYF. In nucleotides, the CDR3 is TGTGCCAGCTCACGCGGAACCGAGGAGACCCAGTACTTC.

The V and J genes are TRBV7-2 and TRBJ2-5, with 14 bases identical to TRBD2. This CDR3 is 16 amino acids long. V trimming: 4 bases; J trimming: 4 bases; junction bases outside the gene matches: 5. Germline lookup yields CDR1 SGHTA and CDR2 FQGNSA. The CDR3 DNA reads TGTGCCAGCAGCTCCCGACTAGCGGGAGGGCGAGAGACCCAGTACTTC. It translates to CASSSRLAGGRETQYF.

The chain recombines TRBV29-1 with TRBJ2-5; the match to TRBD2 covers 9 bases. This CDR3 contains 15 residues. J gave up 2 bases and V 3 bases, and 7 bases lay outside the gene matches. Germline V gene sequence: CDR1 SQVTM, CDR2 ANQGSEA. CDR3: CSVEGRREGQETQYF. For the CDR3, the DNA is TGCAGCGTTGAGGGAAGGCGGGAGGGTCAAGAGACCCAGTACTTC.

The chain recombines TRBV25-1 with TRBJ1-6, with D possibly matching TRBD1 (6 bases). Germline values: CDR1 MGHDK, CDR2 SYGVNS. The CDR3 loop spans 14 amino acids. Trimming removed 8 bases from V and 7 bases from J, with 15 bases in between. The CDR3 region has the DNA TGTGCCAGCTCCCCGACAGGTTGGAATTCACCCCTCCACTTT. Amino acids: CASSPTGWNSPLHF.

The rearrangement joins TRBV7-3 to TRBJ2-3; D not certain. The V gene's germline CDR1 is SGHTA and CDR2 FQGTGA. This CDR3 comprises 14 residues. V was trimmed by 0 bases and J by 0 bases, leaving 4 bases between them. DNA of the CDR3: TGTGCCAGCAGCTTAACGGTTAGCACAGATACGCAGTATTTT. This translates into CASSLTVSTDTQYF.

The V gene is TRBV11-2, the J gene TRBJ2-3, with D uncertain. Germline CDR1 is SGHAT and CDR2 is FQNNGV. V was shortened by 1 base and J by 5 bases, with 10 bases between the two germline ends. The CDR3 consists of 14 residues. CDR3 sequence reads: CASSLVYAKDTQYF. CDR3 sequence (DNA): TGTGCCAGCAGCTTAGTTTATGCAAAAGATACGCAGTATTTT.